A selection of T cell receptor beta chains follows, all from one sample in a study of cytomegalovirus exposure and HLA in healthy donors. Repertoires were generated with immunoSEQ multiplex PCR, while TCRdb's copy carries only in-frame clones and drops some. The data contain under 200,000 clones, roughly 80% of them seen just once; the ten biggest clones take up around 0.97%. Sequencing was done on a sample of PBMCs. These receptor sequences come from a man aged 25-45 years in good health and CMV-seronegative. Both conserved end residues are part of each CDR3. Each record gives: D gene, clone size, V gene, J gene, CDR3 DNA, CDR3 protein. D genes are given only for firm matches. A row's size may be missing; if present it is once, few, many or a size class.

TRBD2	once	TRBV29-1	TRBJ2-5	TGCAGCGTTGGTCTACTAGCGGGGGGTGGGGAGACCCAGTACTTC	CSVGLLAGGGETQYF
TRBD2	once	TRBV7-2	TRBJ2-2	TGTGCCAGCAGACCTAGCGGGAGTCTAAACACCGGGGAGCTGTTTTTT	CASRPSGSLNTGELFF
TRBD1	.	TRBV6-6	TRBJ2-7	TGTGCCAGCAGGGAACAGGGGAAGGGGTACTACGAGCAGTACTTC	CASREQGKGYYEQYF
TRBD2	.	TRBV9	TRBJ2-3	TGTGCCAGCAGCTCGAGGGAGGGAGAGACAGATACGCAGTATTTT	CASSSREGETDTQYF
TRBD2	.	TRBV9	TRBJ2-4	TGTGCCAGCAGCGTACGCGAGCGGGAGTTGGTCAAAAACATTCAGTACTTC	CASSVRERELVKNIQYF
.	.	TRBV2	TRBJ2-3	TGTGCCAGCAGTCAGGGCGGGATAAGCACAGATACGCAGTATTTT	CASSQGGISTDTQYF
TRBD1	.	TRBV11-2	TRBJ2-3	TGTGCCAGCAGCCTACGGCCGGGACAGGGCCACACAGATACGCAGTATTTT	CASSLRPGQGHTDTQYF
.	.	TRBV9	TRBJ2-2	TGTGCCAGCAGCGTCTCTTTAGGGGACACCGGGGAGCTGTTTTTT	CASSVSLGDTGELFF
.	.	TRBV11-1	TRBJ2-7	TGTGCCAGCAGCACACAGGGATACGAGCAGTACTTC	CASSTQGYEQYF
.	.	TRBV9	TRBJ2-3	TGTGCCAGCAGCGCCCTGGGGGACATTGGAGATACGCAGTATTTT	CASSALGDIGDTQYF
.	.	TRBV27	TRBJ2-3	TGTGCCAGCAGTTTGGGCTCTAGCGGCACAGATACGCAGTATTTT	CASSLGSSGTDTQYF
TRBD1	.	TRBV2	TRBJ1-4	TGTGCCAGCAGCCCCCAGGGGGCTTGGAATGAAAAACTGTTTTTT	CASSPQGAWNEKLFF
.	.	TRBV7-8	TRBJ1-4	TGTGCCAGCAGCAAGATACGGGGGGGGGTAACTGAAAAACTGTTTTTT	CASSKIRGGVTEKLFF
TRBD1	.	TRBV11-1	TRBJ1-2	TGTGCCAGCAGCCACGACCGGGACAGGGTGCATGGCTACACCTTC	CASSHDRDRVHGYTF
TRBD1	.	TRBV7-8	TRBJ1-1	TGTGCCAGCAGCCCGCCGACGGGACAGGGGAGGACTGAAGCTTTCTTT	CASSPPTGQGRTEAFF
.	.	TRBV5-1	TRBJ2-3	TGCGCCAGCAGCTCCTGGCAGGGTACAGATACGCAGTATTTT	CASSSWQGTDTQYF
.	.	TRBV4-2	TRBJ1-2	TGTGCCAGCAGGCCCTACCCCCAGGACAGTTTTCCTTACACCTTC	CASRPYPQDSFPYTF
.	.	TRBV11-2	TRBJ2-5	TGTGCCAGCACCGACCCCAGGGGCGTGGAGACCCAGTACTTC	CASTDPRGVETQYF
.	.	TRBV30	TRBJ2-3	TGTGCCTGGAGTCGAGATCCAGGATCGTGGAGCACAGATACGCAGTATTTT	CAWSRDPGSWSTDTQYF
.	.	TRBV14	TRBJ2-7	TGTGCCAGCAGCCGGGGGGTGAGCGAGCAGTACTTC	CASSRGVSEQYF
.	.	TRBV19	TRBJ1-5	TGTGCCAGTAGTACCTCCAGGGATTATAGCAATCAGCCCCAGCATTTT	CASSTSRDYSNQPQHF
.	.	TRBV2	TRBJ1-5	TGTGCCAGCAGTGAAGGCGGGGATCAGCCCCAGCATTTT	CASSEGGDQPQHF
TRBD1	.	TRBV30	TRBJ1-6	TGTGCCTGGAGTGTCCTTACAGGGGAGTACTCACCCCTCCACTTT	CAWSVLTGEYSPLHF
.	once	TRBV27	TRBJ2-3	TGTGCCAGCAGTTTCACAGGGTGGAGCGCAGATACGCAGTATTTT	CASSFTGWSADTQYF
TRBD2	.	TRBV5-4	TRBJ2-7	TGTGCCAGCAGCACACCCGGGACTACTAGAGGCAGGGACTTC	CASSTPGTTRGRDF
TRBD2	.	TRBV4-2	TRBJ2-3	TGTGCCAGCAGCCAAGATCCTCATAGCGGGGGGGCGTGGAGCACAGATACGCAGTATTTT	CASSQDPHSGGAWSTDTQYF
.	.	TRBV4-1	TRBJ1-1	TGCGCCAGCAGCCAATGCCCATACAGATGTCTTGACACTGAAGCTTTCTTT	CASSQCPYRCLDTEAFF
.	.	TRBV7-9	TRBJ2-5	TGTGCCAGCAGCTTAGGAGGAGGGCAGGAGACCCAGTACTTC	CASSLGGGQETQYF
TRBD2	.	TRBV19	TRBJ2-3	TGTGCCAGTAGTATAGACCGGACTAGCGGGGAACCAGATACGCAGTATTTT	CASSIDRTSGEPDTQYF
TRBD1	.	TRBV28	TRBJ1-5	TGTGCCAGCGAGCCGCCGACAGGGACAGTTCAGCCCCAGCATTTT	CASEPPTGTVQPQHF
TRBD1	once	TRBV2	TRBJ1-2	TGTGCCAGCAGACCCGACAGGGCAGCTGGCTACACCTTC	CASRPDRAAGYTF
TRBD1	.	TRBV5-1	TRBJ2-3	TGCGCCAGCAGCTTCGAACAGGGGACAGATACGCAGTATTTT	CASSFEQGTDTQYF